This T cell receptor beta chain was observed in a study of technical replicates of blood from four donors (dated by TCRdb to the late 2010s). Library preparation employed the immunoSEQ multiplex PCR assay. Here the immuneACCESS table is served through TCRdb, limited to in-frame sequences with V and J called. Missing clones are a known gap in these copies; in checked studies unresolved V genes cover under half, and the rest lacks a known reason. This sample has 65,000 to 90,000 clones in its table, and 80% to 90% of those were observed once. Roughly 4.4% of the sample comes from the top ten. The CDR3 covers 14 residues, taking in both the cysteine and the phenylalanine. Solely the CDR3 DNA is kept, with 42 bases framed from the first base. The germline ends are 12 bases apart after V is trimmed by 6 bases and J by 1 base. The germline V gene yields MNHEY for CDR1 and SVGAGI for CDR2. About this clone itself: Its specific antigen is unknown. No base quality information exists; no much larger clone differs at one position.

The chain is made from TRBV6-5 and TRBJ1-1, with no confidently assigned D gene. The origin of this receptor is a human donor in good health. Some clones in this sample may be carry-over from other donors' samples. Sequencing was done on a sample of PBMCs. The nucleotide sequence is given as TGTGCCAGCAGACAAGGACGGGGGAACACTGAAGCTTTCTTT. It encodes CASRQGRGNTEAFF.